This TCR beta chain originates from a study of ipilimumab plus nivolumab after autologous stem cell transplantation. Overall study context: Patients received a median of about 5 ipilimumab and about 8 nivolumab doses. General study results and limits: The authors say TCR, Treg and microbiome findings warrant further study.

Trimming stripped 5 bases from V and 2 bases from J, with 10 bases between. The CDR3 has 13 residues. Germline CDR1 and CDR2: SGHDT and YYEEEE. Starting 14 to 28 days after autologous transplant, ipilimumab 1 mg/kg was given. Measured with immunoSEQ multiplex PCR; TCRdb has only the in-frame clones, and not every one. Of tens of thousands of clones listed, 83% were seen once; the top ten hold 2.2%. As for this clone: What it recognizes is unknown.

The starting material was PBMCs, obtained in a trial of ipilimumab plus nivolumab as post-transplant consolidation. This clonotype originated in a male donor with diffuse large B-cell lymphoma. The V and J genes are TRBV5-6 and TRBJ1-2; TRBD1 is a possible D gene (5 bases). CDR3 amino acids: CASSPAGNYGYTF. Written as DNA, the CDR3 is TGTGCCAGCAGTCCGGCAGGGAACTATGGCTACACCTTC. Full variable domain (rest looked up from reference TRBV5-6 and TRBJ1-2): DAGVTQSPTHLIKTRGQQVTLRCSPKSGHDTVSWYQQALGQGPQFIFQYYEEEERQRGNFPDRFSGHQFPNYSSELNVNALLLGDSALYLCASSPAGNYGYTFGSGTRLTVV.